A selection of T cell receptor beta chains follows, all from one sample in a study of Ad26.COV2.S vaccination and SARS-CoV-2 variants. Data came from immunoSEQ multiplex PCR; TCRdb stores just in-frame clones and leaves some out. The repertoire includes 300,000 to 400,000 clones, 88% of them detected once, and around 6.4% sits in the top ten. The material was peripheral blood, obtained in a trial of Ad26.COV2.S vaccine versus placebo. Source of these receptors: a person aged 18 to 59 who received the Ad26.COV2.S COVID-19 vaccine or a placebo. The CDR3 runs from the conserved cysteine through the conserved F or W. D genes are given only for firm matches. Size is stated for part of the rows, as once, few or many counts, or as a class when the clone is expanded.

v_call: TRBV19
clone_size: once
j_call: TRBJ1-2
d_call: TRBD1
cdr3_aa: CATLGQGAIGGYTF
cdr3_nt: TGTGCCACCCTGGGACAGGGGGCGATCGGTGGCTACACCTTC

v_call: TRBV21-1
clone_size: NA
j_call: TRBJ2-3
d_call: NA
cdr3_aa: CASTTGNTDTQYF
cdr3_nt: TGTGCCAGTACGACAGGAAACACAGATACGCAGTATTTT

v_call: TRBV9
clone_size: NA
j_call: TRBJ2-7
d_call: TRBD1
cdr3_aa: CASSTSGQGAIYEQYF
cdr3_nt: TGTGCCAGCAGCACCTCGGGACAGGGGGCCATCTACGAGCAGTACTTC

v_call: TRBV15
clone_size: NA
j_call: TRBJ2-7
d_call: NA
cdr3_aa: CATSRDLNYEQYF
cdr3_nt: TGTGCCACCAGCAGAGATCTTAACTACGAGCAGTACTTC

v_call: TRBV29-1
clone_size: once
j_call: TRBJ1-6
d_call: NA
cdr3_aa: CSVRLSKRGGNSPLHF
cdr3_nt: TGCAGCGTTAGGTTGTCAAAAAGAGGGGGTAATTCACCCCTCCACTTT

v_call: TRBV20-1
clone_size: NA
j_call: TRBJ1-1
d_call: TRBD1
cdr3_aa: CSASREGAPDTEAFF
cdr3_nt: TGCAGTGCTAGTCGTGAGGGGGCGCCGGACACTGAAGCTTTCTTT

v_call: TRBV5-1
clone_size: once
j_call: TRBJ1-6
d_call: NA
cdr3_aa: CASRGPDSPLHF
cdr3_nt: TGCGCCAGCAGGGGGCCGGATTCACCCCTCCACTTT

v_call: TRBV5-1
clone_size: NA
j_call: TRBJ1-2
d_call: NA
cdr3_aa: CASSPPLLGVNGYTF
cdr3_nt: TGCGCCAGCAGCCCTCCTCTTTTGGGGGTAAATGGCTACACCTTC

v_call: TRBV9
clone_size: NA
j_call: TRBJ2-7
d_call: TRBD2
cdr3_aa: CASSAEGLAGYEQYF
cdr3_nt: TGTGCCAGCAGCGCCGAGGGACTAGCGGGCTACGAGCAGTACTTC

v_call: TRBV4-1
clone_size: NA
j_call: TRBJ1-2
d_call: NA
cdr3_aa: CASSQVNGYGYTF
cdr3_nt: TGCGCCAGCAGCCAAGTCAACGGCTATGGCTACACCTTC

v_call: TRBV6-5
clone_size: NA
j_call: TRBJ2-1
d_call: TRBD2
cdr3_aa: CASSYSGGEQFF
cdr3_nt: TGTGCCAGCAGTTACTCCGGGGGGGAGCAGTTCTTC

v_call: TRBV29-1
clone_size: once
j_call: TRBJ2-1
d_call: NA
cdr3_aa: CSVSSQFNEQFF
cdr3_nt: TGCAGCGTCAGCTCGCAGTTTAATGAGCAGTTCTTC

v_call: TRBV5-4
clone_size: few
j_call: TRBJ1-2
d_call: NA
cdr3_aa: CASSSDSNYGYTF
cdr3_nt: TGTGCCAGCAGCTCGGACAGTAACTATGGCTACACCTTC

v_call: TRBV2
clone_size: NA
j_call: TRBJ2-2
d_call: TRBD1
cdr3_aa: CASSATGGSIGELFF
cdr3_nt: TGTGCCAGCAGTGCGACAGGGGGCTCGATCGGGGAGCTGTTTTTT

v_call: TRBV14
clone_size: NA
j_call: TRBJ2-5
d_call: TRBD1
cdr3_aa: CASSQDVWGTGGEETQYF
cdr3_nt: TGTGCCAGCAGCCAAGATGTTTGGGGGACAGGGGGCGAGGAGACCCAGTACTTC

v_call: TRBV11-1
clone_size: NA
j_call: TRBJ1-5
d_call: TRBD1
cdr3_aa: CASSQDRGQPQHF
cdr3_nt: TGTGCCAGCAGTCAGGACAGGGGTCAGCCCCAGCATTTT

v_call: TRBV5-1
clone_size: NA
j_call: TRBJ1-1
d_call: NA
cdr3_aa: CASTLDRMNTEAFF
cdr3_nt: TGCGCCAGCACACTCGACAGAATGAACACTGAAGCTTTCTTT

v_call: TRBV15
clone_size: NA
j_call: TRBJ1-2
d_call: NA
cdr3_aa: CATTGNARNYGYTF
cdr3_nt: TGTGCCACCACAGGGAACGCACGAAACTATGGCTACACCTTC

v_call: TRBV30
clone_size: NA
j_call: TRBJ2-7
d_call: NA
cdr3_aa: CAWVGDFSYEQYF
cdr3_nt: TGTGCCTGGGTTGGGGACTTTTCCTACGAGCAGTACTTC

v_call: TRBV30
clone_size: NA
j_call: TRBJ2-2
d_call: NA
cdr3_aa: CAWSAVQANGELFF
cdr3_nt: TGTGCCTGGAGTGCAGTACAGGCCAACGGGGAGCTGTTTTTT

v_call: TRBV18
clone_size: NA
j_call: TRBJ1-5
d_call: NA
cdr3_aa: CASSPARGGPQHF
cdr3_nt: TGTGCCAGCTCACCAGCAAGGGGGGGACCCCAGCATTTT

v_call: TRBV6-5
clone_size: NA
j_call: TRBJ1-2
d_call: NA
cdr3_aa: CASTEHKGNGYTF
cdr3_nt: TGTGCCAGCACCGAACACAAGGGCAATGGCTACACCTTC

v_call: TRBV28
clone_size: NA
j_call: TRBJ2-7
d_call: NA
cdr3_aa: CASSPGRREQYF
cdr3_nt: TGTGCCAGCAGCCCCGGACGGAGGGAGCAGTACTTC

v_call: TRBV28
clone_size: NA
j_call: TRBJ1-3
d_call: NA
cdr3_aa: CASSLLNRVAGNTIYF
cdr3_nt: TGTGCCAGCAGTTTGCTAAACAGGGTGGCTGGAAACACCATATATTTT

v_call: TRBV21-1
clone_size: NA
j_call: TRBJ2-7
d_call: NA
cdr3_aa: CASSKGLDSGGQGAICAFIHEQYF
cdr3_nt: TGTGCCAGCAGCAAGGGACTCGACTCTGGCGGACAGGGGGCGATATGTGCGTTTATCCACGAGCAGTACTTC

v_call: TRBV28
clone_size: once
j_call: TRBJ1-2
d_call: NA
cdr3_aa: CASSLETDYGYTF
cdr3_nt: TGTGCCAGCAGTTTGGAGACAGATTATGGCTACACCTTC

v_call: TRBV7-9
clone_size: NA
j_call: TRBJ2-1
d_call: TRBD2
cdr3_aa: CASSLREGYGGHSYNEQFF
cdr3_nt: TGTGCCAGCAGCTTACGGGAGGGCTATGGGGGGCACTCCTACAATGAGCAGTTCTTC